This T cell receptor (beta chain) originates from a study of cytomegalovirus exposure and HLA in healthy donors. Primers for the PCR totalled 60 Vbeta and 13 Jbeta. Clones were read by immunoSEQ multiplex PCR, and TCRdb kept only the in-frame ones, dropping some. Seen here are some 200,000 clones, around 79% observed once, and the top ten hold about 0.22%. Germline CDR1 is SGDLS and CDR2 is YYNGEE. The CDR3 totals 14 residues. Trimming removed 2 bases from V and 8 bases from J, with 16 bases in between. The clonotype comes from a girl aged 2 to 10 in good health and CMV-seronegative. Sequencing input: PBMCs. The rearrangement joins TRBV9 to TRBJ1-2, with D possibly matching TRBD1 (6 bases). In DNA, the CDR3 is TGTGCCAGCAGCGTTGACCGGGGGGCCGGAGGCTACACCTTC. Encoded protein: CASSVDRGAGGYTF.